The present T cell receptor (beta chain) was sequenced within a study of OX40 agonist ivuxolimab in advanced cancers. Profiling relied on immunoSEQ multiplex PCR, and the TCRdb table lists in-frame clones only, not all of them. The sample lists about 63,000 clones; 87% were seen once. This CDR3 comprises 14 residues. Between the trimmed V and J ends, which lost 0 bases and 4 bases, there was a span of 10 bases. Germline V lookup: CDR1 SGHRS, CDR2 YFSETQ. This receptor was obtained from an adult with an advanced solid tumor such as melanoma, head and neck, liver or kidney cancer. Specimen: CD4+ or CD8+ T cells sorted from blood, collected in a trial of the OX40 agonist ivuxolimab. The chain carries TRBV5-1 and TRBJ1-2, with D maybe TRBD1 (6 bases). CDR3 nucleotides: TGCGCCAGCAGCTTGGGAGCCAGGGGCTATGGCTACACCTTC. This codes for CASSLGARGYGYTF.